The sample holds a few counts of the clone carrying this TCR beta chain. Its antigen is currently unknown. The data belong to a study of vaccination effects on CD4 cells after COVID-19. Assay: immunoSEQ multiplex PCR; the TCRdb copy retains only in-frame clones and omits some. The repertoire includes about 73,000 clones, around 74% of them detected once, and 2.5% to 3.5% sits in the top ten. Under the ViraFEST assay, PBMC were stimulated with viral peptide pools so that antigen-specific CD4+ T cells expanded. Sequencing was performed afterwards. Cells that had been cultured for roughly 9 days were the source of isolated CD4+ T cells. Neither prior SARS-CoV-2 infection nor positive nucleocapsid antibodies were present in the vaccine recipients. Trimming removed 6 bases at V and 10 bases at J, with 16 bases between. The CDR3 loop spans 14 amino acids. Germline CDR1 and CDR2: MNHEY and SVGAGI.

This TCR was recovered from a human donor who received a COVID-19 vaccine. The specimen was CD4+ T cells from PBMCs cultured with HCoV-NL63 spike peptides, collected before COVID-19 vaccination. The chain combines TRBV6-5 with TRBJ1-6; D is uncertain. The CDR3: CASRKTDNGSPLHF. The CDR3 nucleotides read TGTGCCAGCAGAAAGACGGATAACGGGTCACCCCTCCACTTT.